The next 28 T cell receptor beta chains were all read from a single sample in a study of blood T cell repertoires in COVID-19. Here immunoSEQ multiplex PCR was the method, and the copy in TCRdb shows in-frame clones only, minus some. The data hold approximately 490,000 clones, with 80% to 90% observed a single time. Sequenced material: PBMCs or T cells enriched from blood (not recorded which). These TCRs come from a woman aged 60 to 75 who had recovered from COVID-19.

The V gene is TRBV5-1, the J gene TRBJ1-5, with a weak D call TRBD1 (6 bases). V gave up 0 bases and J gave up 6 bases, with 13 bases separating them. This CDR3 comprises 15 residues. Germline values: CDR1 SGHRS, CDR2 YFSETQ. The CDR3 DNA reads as TGCGCCAGCAGCTTGGTGCCAGGGGAGGGTCAGCCCCAGCATTTT. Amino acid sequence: CASSLVPGEGQPQHF.

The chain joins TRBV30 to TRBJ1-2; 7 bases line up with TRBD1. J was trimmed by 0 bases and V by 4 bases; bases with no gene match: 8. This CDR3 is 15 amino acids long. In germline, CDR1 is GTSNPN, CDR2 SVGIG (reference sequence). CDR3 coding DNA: TGTGCCTGGACTTCGGACAGGCCAGCTAACTATGGCTACACCTTC. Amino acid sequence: CAWTSDRPANYGYTF.

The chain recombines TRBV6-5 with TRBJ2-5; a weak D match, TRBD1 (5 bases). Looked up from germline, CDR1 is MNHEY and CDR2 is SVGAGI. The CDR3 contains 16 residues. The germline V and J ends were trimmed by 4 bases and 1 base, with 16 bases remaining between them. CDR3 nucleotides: TGTGCCAGCAGTTTACTTAAGGACAAAAGCCAAGAGACCCAGTACTTC. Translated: CASSLLKDKSQETQYF.

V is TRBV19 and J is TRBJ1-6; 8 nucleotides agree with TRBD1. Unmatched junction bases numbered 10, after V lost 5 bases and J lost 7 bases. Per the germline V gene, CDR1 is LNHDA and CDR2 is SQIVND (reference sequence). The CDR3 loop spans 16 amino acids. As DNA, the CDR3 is TGTGCCAGTAGTTCGACCAACAGGGGGAGCAATTCACCCCTCCACTTT. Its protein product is CASSSTNRGSNSPLHF.

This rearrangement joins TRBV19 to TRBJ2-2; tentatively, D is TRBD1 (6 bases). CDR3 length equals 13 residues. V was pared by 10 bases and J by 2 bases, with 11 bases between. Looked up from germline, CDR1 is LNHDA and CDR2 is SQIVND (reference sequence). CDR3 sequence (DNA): TGTGCCACGTGGGACACTAACACCGGGGAGCTGTTTTTT. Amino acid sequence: CATWDTNTGELFF.

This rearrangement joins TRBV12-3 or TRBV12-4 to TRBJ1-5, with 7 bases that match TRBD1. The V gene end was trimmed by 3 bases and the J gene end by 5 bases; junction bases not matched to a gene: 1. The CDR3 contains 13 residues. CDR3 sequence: CASSLTGHQPQHF. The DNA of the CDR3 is TGTGCCAGCAGTTTGACAGGGCATCAGCCCCAGCATTTT.

CDR3 DNA: TGCGCCAGCAGCCAAGAATGGGAGGGATTGAACACTGAAGCTTTCTTT. Its translation: CASSQEWEGLNTEAFF. The chain recombines TRBV4-1 with TRBJ1-1; D uncertain. V lost 0 bases, J lost 0 bases, and 11 bases lay in between. The CDR3 is 16 residues long. The germline gives CDR1 MGHRA, CDR2 YSYEKL.

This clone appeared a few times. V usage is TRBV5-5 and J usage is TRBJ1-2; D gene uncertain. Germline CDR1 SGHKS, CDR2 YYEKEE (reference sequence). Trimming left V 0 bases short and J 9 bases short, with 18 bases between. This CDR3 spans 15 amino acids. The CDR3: CASSLAPGRGYSYTF. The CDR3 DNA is TGTGCCAGCAGCTTGGCCCCCGGGAGAGGTTACAGCTACACCTTC.

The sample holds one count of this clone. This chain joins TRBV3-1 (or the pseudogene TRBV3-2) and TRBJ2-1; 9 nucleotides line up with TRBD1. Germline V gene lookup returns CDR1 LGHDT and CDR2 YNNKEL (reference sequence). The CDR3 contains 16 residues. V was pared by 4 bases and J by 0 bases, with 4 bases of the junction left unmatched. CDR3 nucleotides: TGTGCCAGCAGCCTTAAGGGACAGGGCTCCTACAATGAGCAGTTCTTC. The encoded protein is CASSLKGQGSYNEQFF.

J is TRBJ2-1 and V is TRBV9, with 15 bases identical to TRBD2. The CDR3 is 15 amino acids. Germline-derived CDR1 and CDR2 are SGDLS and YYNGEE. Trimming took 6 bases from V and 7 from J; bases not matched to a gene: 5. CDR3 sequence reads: CASTIGLAGGNEQFF. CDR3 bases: TGTGCCAGCACCATCGGACTAGCGGGGGGGAATGAGCAGTTCTTC.

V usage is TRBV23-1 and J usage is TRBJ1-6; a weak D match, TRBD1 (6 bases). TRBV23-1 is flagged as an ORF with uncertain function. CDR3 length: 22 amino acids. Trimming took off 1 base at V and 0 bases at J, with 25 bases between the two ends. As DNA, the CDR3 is TGCGCCAGCAGTCAATACCATGGACCTGGGGGCGACGAGAGCTCCTATAATTCACCCCTCCACTTT. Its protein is CASSQYHGPGGDESSYNSPLHF.

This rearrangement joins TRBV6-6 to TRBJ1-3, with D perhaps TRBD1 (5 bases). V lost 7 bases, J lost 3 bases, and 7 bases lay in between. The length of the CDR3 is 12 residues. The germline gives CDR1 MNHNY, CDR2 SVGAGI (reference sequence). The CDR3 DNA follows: TGTGCCAGCAAAGGGGTTGGAAACACCATATATTTT. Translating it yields CASKGVGNTIYF.

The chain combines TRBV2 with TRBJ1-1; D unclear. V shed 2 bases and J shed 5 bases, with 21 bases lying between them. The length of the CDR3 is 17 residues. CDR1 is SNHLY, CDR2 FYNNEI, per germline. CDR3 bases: TGTGCCAGCAGTGAAAAGGGTTTTGTCGGGGTCGTAACTGAAGCTTTCTTT. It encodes CASSEKGFVGVVTEAFF.

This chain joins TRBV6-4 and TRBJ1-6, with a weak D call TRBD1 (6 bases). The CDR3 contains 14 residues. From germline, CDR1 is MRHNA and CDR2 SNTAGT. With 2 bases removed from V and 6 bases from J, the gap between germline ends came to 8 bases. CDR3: CASSDQGTNSPLHF. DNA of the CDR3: TGTGCCAGCAGTGACCAGGGGACTAATTCACCCCTCCACTTT.

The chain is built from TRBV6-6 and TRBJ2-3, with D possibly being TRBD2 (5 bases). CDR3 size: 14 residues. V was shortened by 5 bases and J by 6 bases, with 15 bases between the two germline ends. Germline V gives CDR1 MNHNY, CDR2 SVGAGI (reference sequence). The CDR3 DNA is TGTGCCAGCAGTACTAGGGAGCGGACGGATACGCAGTATTTT. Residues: CASSTRERTDTQYF.

CDR3 in amino acids: CASLESNTEAFF. The CDR3 nucleotides read TGTGCCAGCCTAGAGAGTAACACTGAAGCTTTCTTT. The chain employs TRBV2 and TRBJ1-1; D is unresolved. The CDR3 is made up of 12 amino acids. CDR1 is SNHLY and CDR2 is FYNNEI in the germline V gene. The V and J ends lost 8 bases and 2 bases respectively, with 9 bases between them.

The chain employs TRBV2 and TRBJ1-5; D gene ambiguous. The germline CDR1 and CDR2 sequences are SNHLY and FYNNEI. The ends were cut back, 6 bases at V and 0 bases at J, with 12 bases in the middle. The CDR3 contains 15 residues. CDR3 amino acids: CASSGRGYSNQPQHF. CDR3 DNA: TGTGCCAGCAGCGGAAGAGGTTATAGCAATCAGCCCCAGCATTTT.

CDR3 nucleotides: TGTGCCAGCAGCCGACTGGGACAGGCTAACACCGGGGAGCTGTTTTTT. This sequence encodes CASSRLGQANTGELFF. V usage is TRBV7-9 and J usage is TRBJ2-2; 8 bases line up with TRBD1. This CDR3 comprises 16 residues. Germline V gene sequence: CDR1 SEHNR, CDR2 FQNEAQ (reference sequence). Germline trimming cut 5 bases from V and 2 bases from J; bases unmatched to any gene: 7.

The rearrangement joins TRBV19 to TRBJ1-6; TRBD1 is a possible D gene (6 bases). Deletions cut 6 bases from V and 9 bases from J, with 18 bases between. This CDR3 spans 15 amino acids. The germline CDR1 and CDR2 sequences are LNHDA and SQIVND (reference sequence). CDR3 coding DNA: TGTGCCAGTAGCGATATCACAGGGCGCTCTTCACCCCTCCACTTT. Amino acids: CASSDITGRSSPLHF.

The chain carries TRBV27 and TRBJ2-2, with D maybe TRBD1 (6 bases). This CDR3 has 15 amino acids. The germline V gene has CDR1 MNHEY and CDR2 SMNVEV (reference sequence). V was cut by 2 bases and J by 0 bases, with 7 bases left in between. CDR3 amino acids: CASSLDRPNTGELFF. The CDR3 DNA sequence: TGTGCCAGCAGTTTAGACAGGCCGAACACCGGGGAGCTGTTTTTT.

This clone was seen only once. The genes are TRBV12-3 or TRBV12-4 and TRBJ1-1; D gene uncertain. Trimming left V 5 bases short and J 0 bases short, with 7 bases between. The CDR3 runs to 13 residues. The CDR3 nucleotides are TGTGCCAGCAGTGGTAACATGAACACTGAAGCTTTCTTT. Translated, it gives CASSGNMNTEAFF.

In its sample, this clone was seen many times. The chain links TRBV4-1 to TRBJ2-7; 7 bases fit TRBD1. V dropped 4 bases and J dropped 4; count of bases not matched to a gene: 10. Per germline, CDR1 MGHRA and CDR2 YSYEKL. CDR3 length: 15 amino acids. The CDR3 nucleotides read TGCGCCAGCAGCCCCTACGGGAACAGGGGTTACGAGCAGTACTTC. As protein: CASSPYGNRGYEQYF.

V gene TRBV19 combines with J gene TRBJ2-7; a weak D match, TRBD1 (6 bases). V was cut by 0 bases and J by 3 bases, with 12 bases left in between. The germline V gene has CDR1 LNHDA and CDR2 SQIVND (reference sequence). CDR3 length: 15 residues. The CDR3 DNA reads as TGTGCCAGTAGTATAGAGGGGGCGAGCCACTACGAGCAGTACTTC. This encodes CASSIEGASHYEQYF.

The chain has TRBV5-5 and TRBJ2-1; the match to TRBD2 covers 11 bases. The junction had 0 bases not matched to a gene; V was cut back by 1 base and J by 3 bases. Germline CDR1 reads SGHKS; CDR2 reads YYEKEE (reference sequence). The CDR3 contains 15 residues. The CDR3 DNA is TGTGCCAGCAGCTTGCTAGCGGGGGGCTACAATGAGCAGTTCTTC. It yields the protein CASSLLAGGYNEQFF.

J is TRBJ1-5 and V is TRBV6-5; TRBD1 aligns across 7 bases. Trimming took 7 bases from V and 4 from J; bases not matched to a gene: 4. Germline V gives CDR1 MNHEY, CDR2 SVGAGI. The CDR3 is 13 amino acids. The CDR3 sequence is CASTRQGNQPQHF. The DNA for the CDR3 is TGTGCCAGCACTCGACAGGGAAATCAGCCCCAGCATTTT.

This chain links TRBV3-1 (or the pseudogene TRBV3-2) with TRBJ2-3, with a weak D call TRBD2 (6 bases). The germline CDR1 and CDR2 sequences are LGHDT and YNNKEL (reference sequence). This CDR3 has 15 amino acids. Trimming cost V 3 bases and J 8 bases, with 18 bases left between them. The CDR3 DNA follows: TGTGCCAGCAGCCAGCATCAATTAACTAGCTCTACGCAGTATTTT. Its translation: CASSQHQLTSSTQYF.

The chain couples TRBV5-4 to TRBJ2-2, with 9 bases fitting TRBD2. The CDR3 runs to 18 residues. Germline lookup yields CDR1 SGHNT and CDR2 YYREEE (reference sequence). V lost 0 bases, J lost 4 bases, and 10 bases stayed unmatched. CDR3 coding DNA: TGTGCCAGCAGCTTGGGGGGTAGCGGGGGAGCACGCACCGGGGAGCTGTTTTTT. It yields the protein CASSLGGSGGARTGELFF.

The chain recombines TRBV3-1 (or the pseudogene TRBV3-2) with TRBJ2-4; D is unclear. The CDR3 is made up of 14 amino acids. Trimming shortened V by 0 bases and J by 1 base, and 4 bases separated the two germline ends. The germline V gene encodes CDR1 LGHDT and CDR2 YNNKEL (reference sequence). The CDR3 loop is CASSQDRAKNIQYF. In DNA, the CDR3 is TGTGCCAGCAGCCAAGACAGGGCCAAAAACATTCAGTACTTC.